These T cell receptor beta chains were read from a single sample in a study of T-cell reconstitution after alpha-beta-depleted transplantation in children. TCRdb itself ran the PCR reads through MiXCR, one entry per CDR3 protein. There are hundreds of thousands of distinct CDR3 sequences in the sample; around 17% occur only once, and 1.1% lies in the top ten. Here the sequenced sample was PBMCs from the stem cell graft donor, taken from the stem cell graft. These TCRs come from a human donor who donated a stem cell graft to a child with acute myeloid leukemia. The CDR3 runs from the conserved cysteine through the conserved F or W. The order of the fields is D gene, CDR3 length, clone size, V gene, J gene, CDR3 DNA, CDR3 protein. The D gene is left open where the match is weak. The size of a clone is reported for some rows only, either as once, few or many, or as a class for expanded clones.

D gene: -; CDR3 length: 13; clone size: many; V gene: TRBV20-1; J gene: TRBJ2-4; CDR3 DNA: TGCAGTGCCCTCACGACGGGGGAAAACATTCAGTACTTC; CDR3 protein: CSALTTGENIQYF
D gene: TRBD1; CDR3 length: 15; clone size: few; V gene: TRBV5-1; J gene: TRBJ2-7; CDR3 DNA: TGCGCCAGCAGCGAGGGACAGGTTGGCTCCTACGAGCAGTACTTC; CDR3 protein: CASSEGQVGSYEQYF
D gene: -; CDR3 length: 13; clone size: few; V gene: TRBV20-1; J gene: TRBJ2-7; CDR3 DNA: TGCAGTGCTCGCGGACTGTTTCCCTACGAGCAGTACTTC; CDR3 protein: CSARGLFPYEQYF
D gene: TRBD1; CDR3 length: 15; clone size: -; V gene: TRBV6-1; J gene: TRBJ1-5; CDR3 DNA: TGTGCCAGCAGTCCCAGGGGGCGCACCAATCAGCCCCAGCATTTT; CDR3 protein: CASSPRGRTNQPQHF
D gene: TRBD2; CDR3 length: 16; clone size: -; V gene: TRBV9; J gene: TRBJ2-1; CDR3 DNA: TGTGCCAGCAGCGTAGGAGCGAGCGGGGGGGCAAGGGAGCAGTTCTTC; CDR3 protein: CASSVGASGGAREQFF
D gene: TRBD1; CDR3 length: 15; clone size: -; V gene: TRBV28; J gene: TRBJ2-1; CDR3 DNA: TGTGCCAGCAGCGACAGGGGCCTCGATCACAATGAGCAGTTCTTC; CDR3 protein: CASSDRGLDHNEQFF
D gene: TRBD1; CDR3 length: 16; clone size: many; V gene: TRBV20-1; J gene: TRBJ2-1; CDR3 DNA: TGCAGTGCTCGCAAGACAAGGGACAGGGTCTACAATGAGCAGTTCTTC; CDR3 protein: CSARKTRDRVYNEQFF
D gene: -; CDR3 length: 16; clone size: few; V gene: TRBV5-1; J gene: TRBJ2-7; CDR3 DNA: TGCGCCAGCAGCTTGGTTTCGGACAGCCTCTCCTACGAGCAGTACTTC; CDR3 protein: CASSLVSDSLSYEQYF
D gene: -; CDR3 length: 16; clone size: few; V gene: TRBV12-3/TRBV12-4; J gene: TRBJ2-3; CDR3 DNA: TGTGCCAGCAGTTTTCTAGCATTTGATTTAGCGGATACGCAGTATTTT; CDR3 protein: CASSFLAFDLADTQYF
D gene: -; CDR3 length: 17; clone size: many; V gene: TRBV29-1; J gene: TRBJ2-1; CDR3 DNA: TGCAGCGTTGAAGGGATCGCCCAGGCGCAAGTTCGGGATGAGCAGTTCTTC; CDR3 protein: CSVEGIAQAQVRDEQFF
D gene: -; CDR3 length: 17; clone size: -; V gene: TRBV12-3/TRBV12-4; J gene: TRBJ1-2; CDR3 DNA: TGTGCCAGCAGCGAACAGGGAGGATCCTTCTTTTACTATGGCTACACCTTC; CDR3 protein: CASSEQGGSFFYYGYTF
D gene: -; CDR3 length: 15; clone size: -; V gene: TRBV12-3/TRBV12-4; J gene: TRBJ2-7; CDR3 DNA: TGTGCCAGCAGTCCCTCGCCAGGGGAGAAGTACGAGCAGTACTTC; CDR3 protein: CASSPSPGEKYEQYF
D gene: -; CDR3 length: 16; clone size: -; V gene: TRBV5-1; J gene: TRBJ2-5; CDR3 DNA: TGCGCCAGCAGCTTGCAGGTCGCGGGGCGGCAAGAGACCCAGTACTTC; CDR3 protein: CASSLQVAGRQETQYF
D gene: -; CDR3 length: 15; clone size: -; V gene: TRBV20-1; J gene: TRBJ2-7; CDR3 DNA: TGCAGTGCTAGAGATCCGGCTGAGCCTGCCTACGAGCAGTACTTC; CDR3 protein: CSARDPAEPAYEQYF
D gene: -; CDR3 length: 12; clone size: many; V gene: TRBV20-1; J gene: TRBJ1-2; CDR3 DNA: TGCAGTGCTATAACATGGGACTATGGCTACACCTTC; CDR3 protein: CSAITWDYGYTF
D gene: -; CDR3 length: 17; clone size: -; V gene: TRBV5-1; J gene: TRBJ2-1; CDR3 DNA: TGCGCCAGCAGCTCCTCCCTGACTGGAAACTCCTACAATGAGCAGTTCTTC; CDR3 protein: CASSSSLTGNSYNEQFF
D gene: -; CDR3 length: 14; clone size: -; V gene: TRBV28; J gene: TRBJ2-5; CDR3 DNA: TGTGCCAGCAGTGCCCCGGGGGGCCACGAGACCCAGTACTTC; CDR3 protein: CASSAPGGHETQYF
D gene: TRBD1; CDR3 length: 13; clone size: few; V gene: TRBV27; J gene: TRBJ2-7; CDR3 DNA: TGTGCCAGCAGTGTCGGGACAGGCTACGAGCAGTACTTC; CDR3 protein: CASSVGTGYEQYF
D gene: TRBD1; CDR3 length: 15; clone size: few; V gene: TRBV24-1; J gene: TRBJ2-5; CDR3 DNA: TGTGCCACCAGTGATCCCCGGACAGGGAGAGAGACCCAGTACTTC; CDR3 protein: CATSDPRTGRETQYF
D gene: TRBD2; CDR3 length: 17; clone size: many; V gene: TRBV6-5; J gene: TRBJ2-3; CDR3 DNA: TGTGCCAGTTCGGGACTAGCGGGGGGGATTGGCACAGATACGCAGTATTTT; CDR3 protein: CASSGLAGGIGTDTQYF
D gene: -; CDR3 length: 15; clone size: many; V gene: TRBV5-6; J gene: TRBJ1-1; CDR3 DNA: TGTGCCAGCAGAGGAACACAGGGAAGGGGCACTGAAGCTTTCTTT; CDR3 protein: CASRGTQGRGTEAFF
D gene: -; CDR3 length: 14; clone size: -; V gene: TRBV28; J gene: TRBJ2-1; CDR3 DNA: TGTGCCAGCAGTTTCGAGCCCCGGGGGAATGAGCAGTTCTTC; CDR3 protein: CASSFEPRGNEQFF
D gene: TRBD1; CDR3 length: 13; clone size: -; V gene: TRBV29-1; J gene: TRBJ1-4; CDR3 DNA: TGCAGCGTAGTACAGGGGGCCTTTGAAAAACTGTTTTTT; CDR3 protein: CSVVQGAFEKLFF
D gene: TRBD1; CDR3 length: 14; clone size: many; V gene: TRBV5-4; J gene: TRBJ1-1; CDR3 DNA: TGTGCCAGCAGCCCGTCGACAGGGGCCACTGAAGCTTTCTTT; CDR3 protein: CASSPSTGATEAFF
D gene: -; CDR3 length: 13; clone size: many; V gene: TRBV24-1; J gene: TRBJ2-1; CDR3 DNA: TGTGCCACCACCATGGACTCTACTCATGAGCAGTTCTTC; CDR3 protein: CATTMDSTHEQFF
D gene: TRBD1; CDR3 length: 17; clone size: many; V gene: TRBV6-5; J gene: TRBJ1-5; CDR3 DNA: TGTGCCAGCAGTCCCTCCTTGGGACAGGTTAGCAATCAGCCCCAGCATTTT; CDR3 protein: CASSPSLGQVSNQPQHF
D gene: -; CDR3 length: 13; clone size: -; V gene: TRBV10-3; J gene: TRBJ2-2; CDR3 DNA: TGTGCCATCAGTGTTACAGAAACCGGGGAGCTGTTTTTT; CDR3 protein: CAISVTETGELFF
D gene: -; CDR3 length: 15; clone size: few; V gene: TRBV29-1; J gene: TRBJ1-2; CDR3 DNA: TGCAGCGTTGCGGGCAGGGCCGAGGGGAACTATGGCTACACCTTC; CDR3 protein: CSVAGRAEGNYGYTF
D gene: -; CDR3 length: 13; clone size: many; V gene: TRBV20-1; J gene: TRBJ1-1; CDR3 DNA: TGCAGTGCGGTGGCCCCTACTTACACTGAAGCTTTCTTT; CDR3 protein: CSAVAPTYTEAFF
D gene: TRBD1; CDR3 length: 14; clone size: -; V gene: TRBV7-9; J gene: TRBJ1-2; CDR3 DNA: TGTGCCAGCAGCTCGGGACAGGCCGACTATGGCTACACCTTC; CDR3 protein: CASSSGQADYGYTF